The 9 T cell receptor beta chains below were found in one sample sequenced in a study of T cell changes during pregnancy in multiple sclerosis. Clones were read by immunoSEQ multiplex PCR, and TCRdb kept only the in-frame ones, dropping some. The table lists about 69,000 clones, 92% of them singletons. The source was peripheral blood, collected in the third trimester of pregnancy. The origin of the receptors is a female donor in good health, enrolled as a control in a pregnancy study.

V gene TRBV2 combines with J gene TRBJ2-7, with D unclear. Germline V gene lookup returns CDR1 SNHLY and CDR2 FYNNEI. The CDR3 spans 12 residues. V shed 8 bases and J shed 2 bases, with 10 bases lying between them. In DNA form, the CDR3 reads TGTGCCAGCGGCCAGGAAGCCTACGAGCAGTACTTC. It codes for CASGQEAYEQYF.

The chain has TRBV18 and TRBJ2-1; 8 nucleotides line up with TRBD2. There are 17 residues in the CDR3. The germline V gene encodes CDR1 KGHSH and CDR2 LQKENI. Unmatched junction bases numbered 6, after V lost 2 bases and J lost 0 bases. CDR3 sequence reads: CASSPIAGLGSYNEQFF. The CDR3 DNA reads TGTGCCAGCTCACCAATAGCGGGACTAGGCTCCTACAATGAGCAGTTCTTC. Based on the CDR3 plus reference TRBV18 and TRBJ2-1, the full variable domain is NAGVMQNPRHLVRRRGQEARLRCSPMKGHSHVYWYRQLPEEGLKFMVYLQKENIIDESGMPKERFSAEFPKEGPSILRIQQVVRGDSAAYFCASSPIAGLGSYNEQFFGPGTRLTVL.

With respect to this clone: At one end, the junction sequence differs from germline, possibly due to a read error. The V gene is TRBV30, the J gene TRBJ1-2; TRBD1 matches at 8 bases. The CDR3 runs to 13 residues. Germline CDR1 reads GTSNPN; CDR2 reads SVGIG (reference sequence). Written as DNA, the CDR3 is TGTGCCTGTACCCGGGACAGGCCTCTTGGCTGCACCTTC. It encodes CACTRDRPLGCTF.

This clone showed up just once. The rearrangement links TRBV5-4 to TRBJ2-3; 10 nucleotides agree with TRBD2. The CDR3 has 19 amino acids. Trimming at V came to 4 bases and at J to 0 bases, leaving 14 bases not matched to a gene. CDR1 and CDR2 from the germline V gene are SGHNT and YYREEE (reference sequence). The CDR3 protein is CASSQPGRGLAASTDTQYF. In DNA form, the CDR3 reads TGTGCCAGCAGCCAGCCTGGTCGTGGACTAGCGGCTAGCACAGATACGCAGTATTTT.

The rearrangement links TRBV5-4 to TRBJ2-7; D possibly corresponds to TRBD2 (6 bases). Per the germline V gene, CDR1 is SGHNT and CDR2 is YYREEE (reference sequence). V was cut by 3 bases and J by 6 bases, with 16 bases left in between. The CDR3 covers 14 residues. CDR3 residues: CASSSWDWAGEQYF. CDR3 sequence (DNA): TGTGCCAGCAGCTCATGGGACTGGGCTGGCGAGCAGTACTTC.

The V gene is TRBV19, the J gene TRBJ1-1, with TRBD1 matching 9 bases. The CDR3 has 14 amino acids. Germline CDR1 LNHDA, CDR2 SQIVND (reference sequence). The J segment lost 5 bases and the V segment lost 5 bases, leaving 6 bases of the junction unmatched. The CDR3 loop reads CASSVTGGGTEAFF. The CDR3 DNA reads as TGTGCCAGTAGTGTGACAGGGGGTGGAACTGAAGCTTTCTTT.

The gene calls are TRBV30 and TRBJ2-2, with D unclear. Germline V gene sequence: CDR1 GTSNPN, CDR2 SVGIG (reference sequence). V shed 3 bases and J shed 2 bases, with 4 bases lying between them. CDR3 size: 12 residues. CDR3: CAWRTNTGELFF. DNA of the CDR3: TGTGCCTGGAGAACAAACACCGGGGAGCTGTTTTTT.

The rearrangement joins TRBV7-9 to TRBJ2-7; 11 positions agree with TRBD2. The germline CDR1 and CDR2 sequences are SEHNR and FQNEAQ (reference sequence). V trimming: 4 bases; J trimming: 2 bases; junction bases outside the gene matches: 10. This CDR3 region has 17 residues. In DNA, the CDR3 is TGTGCCAGCAGCTCCACGGATCTAGCGGGGGGCGCCTACGAGCAGTACTTC. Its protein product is CASSSTDLAGGAYEQYF.

CDR3 sequence (DNA): TGTGCCAGTAGGGTGGGTGACAGGGGCCAGCCCCAGCATTTT. As protein: CASRVGDRGQPQHF. The chain combines TRBV19 with TRBJ1-5; 8 bases are shared with TRBD1. V shed 6 bases, J shed 7 bases, and the junction held 8 bases outside the gene matches. There are 14 residues in the CDR3. From germline, CDR1 is LNHDA and CDR2 SQIVND (reference sequence).